The clone carrying this T cell receptor beta chain came up many times. Its antigen remains unknown. The data were obtained in a study of blood T cells in healthy people across ages. General study points: Across the age range, TCR beta diversity per million T cells fell in a roughly linear way.

A second PCR of roughly 7 to 11 cycles used a sample-barcoded 5' primer and a J-beta primer mix. Through a template-switch adaptor with 12 random nucleotides, each cDNA molecule received a tag. MiXCR, applied by TCRdb to the 5' RACE reads, yields one record per CDR3 protein. The sample lists over 500,000 distinct CDR3 sequences, 27% occurring once. V lost 5 bases to trimming and J lost 0 bases, with 11 bases between them. The CDR3 sequence is 15 residues long. Germline V gene data show CDR1 as SGHTA and CDR2 as FQGNSA. These data were also reused for a study on T cells of mothers and their children.

This receptor was taken from a boy aged 2 to 9 in good health. V gene TRBV7-2 combines with J gene TRBJ1-3; D is ambiguous. The sample comprised blood. DNA for the CDR3: TGTGCCAGCAGCCCGGACGGGCTCTCTGGAAACACCATATATTTT. This encodes CASSPDGLSGNTIYF.